This T cell receptor (beta chain) emerged from a study of CD8 T cells in ankylosing spondylitis. TCRdb passed the 5' RACE reads through MiXCR, listing each CDR3 protein once. The profile shows 110,000 to 150,000 distinct CDR3 sequences, 6.5% to 8.5% of them singletons. This clonotype was picked up many times. The CDR3 covers 13 residues. Per the germline V gene, CDR1 is SGHRS and CDR2 is YFSETQ. V gave up 5 bases and J gave up 3 bases, with 11 bases separating them. This TCR was recovered from a male donor with ankylosing spondylitis. The rearrangement links TRBV5-1 to TRBJ1-1, with D hard to call. Sequenced sample: synovial fluid, either unsorted or a sorted T cell fraction (not recorded which). The CDR3 region is CASRTLADTEAFF. DNA of the CDR3: TGCGCCAGCAGAACTTTGGCTGACACTGAAGCTTTCTTT.